This T cell receptor beta chain is from a study of a mutant IDH1 vaccine in newly diagnosed glioma (dated by TCRdb to about 2021). Broadly, across the study: Eight vaccinations were administered to patients in weeks 1, 3, 5, 7, 11, 15, 19 and 23, corresponding to visits V03 through V10. In the chemotherapy-containing groups, vaccination started alongside temozolomide cycles, whereas in patients who had radiotherapy alone it started 4-6 weeks after radiotherapy. Of the approximately 35 treated patients, roughly 60% were male and approximately 40% were female, and the mean age was around 40 years. Prior to enrollment, patients had been given standard therapy consisting of radiotherapy alone, temozolomide alone, or radiochemotherapy with temozolomide, with the combination given to most patients. Peripheral blood was drawn at six visits: V03 (baseline), V05, V07, V10, V12 and V13. For exploratory analyses, longitudinal TCRB deep sequencing was carried out in under 30 treated patients wherever samples were available. General findings and caveats noted by the study authors: The authors noted that analyses of patient blood samples could not be reproduced because of sample limitations. Pseudoprogression seemed to be unrelated to changes in the top peripheral T cell clonotypes found by TCRB sequencing. Vaccine-induced immune responses across multiple MHC alleles were detected in 90% to 95% of patients. PBMC samples for TCRB deep sequencing were selected based on availability.

The time point label on this specimen signifies: week 11, during vaccination. Each vaccine dose was 300 ug of a 20-mer mutant IDH1 peptide in Montanide, given subcutaneously with topical imiquimod. The donors had newly diagnosed IDH1-mutant astrocytomas of WHO grade 3 or 4 that showed loss of nuclear ATRX. The samples were drawn from NOA16, a multicentre, single-arm, open-label phase I trial in Germany that tested a mutant IDH1 peptide vaccine in humans for the first time. The DNeasy Blood and Tissue Kit was used to extract genomic DNA from EDTA blood for TCRB sequencing. CDR1 and CDR2, looked up from the germline V gene, are SGHVS and FQNEAQ. The CDR3 runs 12 residues from the cysteine to the phenylalanine. The CDR3 DNA has 36 bases and is translated from base 1. Trimming at the junction amounts to 3 bases on V and 8 bases on J, and the germline ends lie 10 bases apart. About this clone itself: The antigen this receptor binds is unknown. Base quality data are lacking; no much larger clone is found one base away.

The receptor library was made with the immunoSEQ multiplex PCR assay. Rearranged TCR beta chain sequences were amplified with the hsTCRB Kit following the manufacturer's protocol. Sequencing of TCRB libraries was carried out on an Illumina MiSeq. The study's processing was this. The kit vendor's proprietary platform handled demultiplexing, trimming and gene mapping. TCRdb stores this immuneACCESS table with in-frame sequences only. Part of the clones is absent; in the studies checked, under half of the shortfall reflects unresolved V genes, and no reason is known for the rest. V and J calls and clone size follow that table, whereas D and trimming were derived from the DNA. For this sample the table gives approximately 61,000 clones, of which 80% were detected only once. 5.9% of the sample is held by the ten biggest clonotypes.

The chain was built from TRBV7-8 and TRBJ1-2; no D gene can be assigned with confidence. The sample was PBMCs, taken from a glioma patient whose treatment included an IDH1 peptide vaccine. The receptor comes from a middle-aged man with glioma. This receptor has the CDR3 CASSFAGDGYTF. The nucleotides are TGTGCCAGCAGCTTCGCGGGTGACGGCTACACCTTC.